One TCR beta chain is described in this entry. Its specificity is not known. Germline V gene lookup returns CDR1 SGHNT and CDR2 YYREEE (reference sequence). The CDR3 spans 15 residues. With 2 bases clipped from V and 10 bases from J, the junction kept 14 bases outside the gene matches. This specimen comes from a study of regulatory T cells in long-lasting Graves disease. Study findings and constraints: Persistent disease preferred TRBV28, TRBJ1-2 and TRBJ2-5.

Time point defined: newly diagnosed GD, antithyroid drugs for less than 3 months. From RNA extracted from PBMCs, the TCR library was made. EDTA tubes received approximately 9 milliliters of drawn peripheral blood. With iRepertoire HTBI primers and Arm-PCR of CDR3 regions, TCR beta libraries were built. From the multiplex PCR reads, TCRdb called clonotypes with MiXCR, one entry per CDR3 protein. The sample shows about 420,000 distinct CDR3 sequences, around 15% of them seen only once. The same sample was also studied in work on T cells in Graves' hyperthyroidism and ophthalmopathy. From that second work: In making diagnoses, clinical symptoms, serum thyroxine and TRAb, thyroid ultrasound and orbital computed tomography were all used. The TCR CDR3 first-round RT-PCR relied on the HTBI primer set.

The sequenced sample was peripheral blood mononuclear cells (PBMCs), obtained at new diagnosis, from a patient treated with antithyroid drugs. The sequence was collected from a woman aged 18-35 years with Graves disease. The rearrangement joins TRBV5-4 to TRBJ1-1; 7 nucleotides agree with TRBD1. Here the CDR3 DNA reads TGTGCCAGCAGCTTCCGGGACAGCTGGGTTCTAGGAGCTTTCTTT. This translates into CASSFRDSWVLGAFF.